The present T cell receptor beta chain was sequenced within a study of STAT5B mutations in CD4+ large granular lymphocyte leukemia. CDR3 length: 15 amino acids. V dropped 7 bases and J dropped 4 bases, with 16 bases sitting between them. The germline V gene encodes CDR1 MNHEY and CDR2 SMNVEV (reference sequence). About this clone itself: Antigen: not known.

Study-wide results and limits: Higher CD4+ than CD8+ T-LGLL clonality might reflect small sample size. Top patient clones used TRBV06 genes more often: 8/27 versus 2/35 in controls.

Healthy controls were blood donor buffy coats. Using immunoSEQ multiplex PCR, the repertoire was profiled, and TCRdb retains in-frame clones only, with some absent. The sample has about 30,000 clones; more than 75% are singletons. The sequenced material came from CD4+ T cells from blood buffy coats. This chain uses TRBV27 with TRBJ2-2; a weak D match, TRBD1 (5 bases). This clonotype was sampled from a human donor in good health. This chain's CDR3 is CASTKAARVTGELFF. CDR3 bases: TGTGCCAGCACTAAAGCCGCCAGGGTCACCGGGGAGCTGTTTTTT.